The 21 T cell receptor beta chains presented below share a single source sample, sequenced in a study of shared clonotypes between healthy human individuals. Assay: immunoSEQ multiplex PCR; the TCRdb copy retains only in-frame clones and omits some. The repertoire consists of about a million clones, with about 80% occurring once and the leading ten covering approximately 1.5%. The specimen was memory CD4+ T cells sorted from blood. Described subset: CD45RA-negative fraction. The source of these receptors is a man younger than 35 in good health.

The genes are TRBV7-9 and TRBJ1-5; no clear D. The CDR3 sequence is 17 residues long. Trimming took off 4 bases at V and 0 bases at J, with 16 bases between the two ends. CDR1 is SEHNR, CDR2 FQNEAQ, per germline (reference sequence). CDR3 in DNA: TGTGCCAGCAGCTCCGCGGGAGGGCAATATAGCAATCAGCCCCAGCATTTT. This gives the protein CASSSAGGQYSNQPQHF. The full variable domain, with the rest looked up from reference TRBV7-9 and TRBJ1-5, is DTGVSQNPRHKITKRGQNVTFRCDPISEHNRLYWYRQTLGQGPEFLTYFQNEAQLEKSRLLSDRFSAERPKGSFSTLEIQRTEQGDSAMYLCASSSAGGQYSNQPQHFGDGTRLSIL.

This clone has a single count. The V and J genes are TRBV10-3 and TRBJ1-1; D unresolved. In germline, CDR1 is ENHRY, CDR2 SYGVKD. V was clipped by 5 bases and J by 3 bases, with 16 bases between them. This CDR3 region has 15 residues. In nucleotides, the CDR3 is TGTGCCATCAGTCGCAGCTTGCAATCGGACACTGAAGCTTTCTTT. Translation: CAISRSLQSDTEAFF.

V gene TRBV19 combines with J gene TRBJ2-7, with 11 bases lining up with TRBD1. CDR1 is LNHDA, CDR2 SQIVND, per germline (reference sequence). Trimming cost V 5 bases and J 3 bases; bases outside gene matches: 6. This CDR3 comprises 15 residues. The DNA of the CDR3 is TGTGCCAGTAGTGAAAGGACAGGGGGCTACTACGAGCAGTACTTC. Translated: CASSERTGGYYEQYF.

Turning to this clone: Within the sample, other DNA sequences also encode this same CDR3. The chain has TRBV5-1 and TRBJ1-1, with 9 bases identical to TRBD1. CDR3 length equals 14 residues. Germline V CDR1 and CDR2: SGHRS, YFSETQ. V lost 0 bases and J lost 4; bases outside the gene matches: 1. This CDR3 is CASSLGDRATEAFF. The DNA of the CDR3 is TGCGCCAGCAGCTTGGGGGACAGGGCCACTGAAGCTTTCTTT.

The gene calls are TRBV7-6 and TRBJ2-3, with a tentative D call TRBD1 (5 bases). The V and J ends lost 5 bases and 4 bases respectively, with 10 bases between them. The CDR3 is 13 residues long. CDR1 and CDR2 from the germline V gene are SGHVS and FNYEAQ. The CDR3 region is CASSRGNADTQYF. CDR3 DNA sequence: TGTGCCAGCAGCAGGGGCAACGCAGATACGCAGTATTTT.

The V and J genes are TRBV18 and TRBJ2-5; D is unresolved. The CDR3 covers 16 residues. Trimming removed 2 bases from V and 1 base from J, with 14 bases in between. Germline V gene lookup returns CDR1 KGHSH and CDR2 LQKENI. The CDR3 DNA reads as TGTGCCAGCTCACCATTACAGAACACCATCCAAGAGACCCAGTACTTC. Translation gives CASSPLQNTIQETQYF.

The chain employs TRBV7-2 and TRBJ2-2; D is uncertain. This CDR3 contains 14 residues. Looked up from germline, CDR1 is SGHTA and CDR2 is FQGNSA. The V and J ends lost 1 base and 6 bases respectively, with 9 bases between them. The CDR3 coding sequence is TGTGCCAGCAGCTTAGGACGAGAGTCCGGGGAGCTGTTTTTT. This translates into CASSLGRESGELFF.

V usage is TRBV5-8 and J usage is TRBJ2-5; tentative D call: TRBD2 (6 bases). Trimming stripped 4 bases from V and 3 bases from J, with 16 bases between. The CDR3 length is 15 residues. The germline gives CDR1 SGHTS, CDR2 YDEGEE. The CDR3 spells CASSHRDSRKETQYF. The CDR3 DNA sequence: TGTGCCAGCAGCCACCGGGACTCCAGAAAAGAGACCCAGTACTTC. Using reference TRBV5-8 and TRBJ2-5 for the parts outside the CDR3, the full variable domain is EAGVTQSPTHLIKTRGQQATLRCSPISGHTSVYWYQQALGLGLQFLLWYDEGEERNRGNFPPRFSGRQFPNYSSELNVNALELEDSALYLCASSHRDSRKETQYFGPGTRLLVL.

The chain joins TRBV18 to TRBJ2-7; 8 bases are shared with TRBD2. Per germline, CDR1 KGHSH and CDR2 LQKENI. The CDR3 extends over 15 amino acids. The V gene end was trimmed by 3 bases and the J gene end by 3 bases; junction bases not matched to a gene: 7. CDR3 loop: CASSPKLAENYEQYF. The CDR3 DNA is TGTGCCAGCTCACCCAAACTAGCGGAGAACTACGAGCAGTACTTC.

The genes are TRBV6-1 and TRBJ2-7, with 9 nucleotides matching TRBD1. The germline gives CDR1 MNHNS, CDR2 SASEGT. Germline trimming cut 5 bases from V and 3 bases from J; bases unmatched to any gene: 5. The CDR3 consists of 14 residues. In nucleotides, the CDR3 is TGTGCCAGCAGTACCCGGACAGGGGTCTACGAGCAGTACTTC. Translation: CASSTRTGVYEQYF.

The CDR3: CASSPTGTGRGYYGYTF. CDR3 nucleotides: TGTGCCAGCAGCCCTACCGGGACAGGGAGGGGATACTATGGCTACACCTTC. The genes are TRBV7-2 and TRBJ1-2; 9 bases match TRBD1. V lost 5 bases and J lost 3; bases outside the gene matches: 13. Germline CDR1 reads SGHTA; CDR2 reads FQGNSA. The CDR3 spans 17 residues. The full variable domain, with the rest looked up from reference TRBV7-2 and TRBJ1-2, is GAGVSQSPSNKVTEKGKDVELRCDPISGHTALYWYRQSLGQGLEFLIYFQGNSAPDKSGLPSDRFSAERTGGSVSTLTIQRTQQEDSAVYLCASSPTGTGRGYYGYTFGSGTRLTVV.

This clone came up a few times. This chain links TRBV4-3 with TRBJ1-5; D is unclear. The germline V and J ends were trimmed by 1 base and 6 bases, with 10 bases remaining between them. Germline CDR1 and CDR2: LGHNA and YSLEER. CDR3 length equals 14 residues. The CDR3 sequence: CASSQVDFGQPQHF. The DNA of the CDR3 is TGCGCCAGCAGCCAAGTGGACTTCGGTCAGCCCCAGCATTTT.

The chain couples TRBV18 to TRBJ1-2, with a possible D match to TRBD1 (5 bases). V shed 3 bases and J shed 7 bases, with 9 bases lying between them. CDR3 size: 12 residues. Per the germline V gene, CDR1 is KGHSH and CDR2 is LQKENI. The chain's CDR3 is CASSPEQGGYTF. The CDR3 DNA follows: TGTGCCAGCTCACCCGAGCAGGGTGGCTACACCTTC.

The gene calls are TRBV5-4 and TRBJ1-3, with D hard to call. Germline CDR1 is SGHNT and CDR2 is YYREEE (reference sequence). V gave up 2 bases and J gave up 3 bases, with 6 bases separating them. The CDR3 totals 13 residues. The CDR3 nucleotides read TGTGCCAGCAGCTTAGGAAGTGGAAACACCATATATTTT. Translating it yields CASSLGSGNTIYF. Full variable domain (remainder filled in from reference TRBV5-4 and TRBJ1-3): ETGVTQSPTHLIKTRGQQVTLRCSSQSGHNTVSWYQQALGQGPQFIFQYYREEENGRGNFPPRFSGLQFPNYSSELNVNALELDDSALYLCASSLGSGNTIYFGEGSWLTVV.

This clone came up once. The V and J genes are TRBV6-5 and TRBJ1-1; D is perhaps TRBD1 (5 bases). The CDR3 extends over 14 amino acids. CDR1 and CDR2 (germline): MNHEY, SVGAGI. The V end lost 6 bases, the J end lost 1 base, and 12 bases lay between the germline ends. The chain's CDR3 is CASSRGLGNTEAFF. The DNA of the CDR3 is TGTGCCAGCAGCCGGGGACTCGGGAACACTGAAGCTTTCTTT.

V is TRBV10-1 and J is TRBJ2-1; D possibly corresponds to TRBD1 (5 bases). The CDR3 extends over 10 amino acids. The germline gives CDR1 WNHNN, CDR2 SYGVQD (reference sequence). V was trimmed by 8 bases and J by 9 bases, leaving 8 bases between them. The CDR3 spells CASRQGEQFF. The CDR3 DNA sequence: TGCGCCAGCCGGCAGGGTGAGCAGTTCTTC.

The chain has TRBV28 and TRBJ1-2, with TRBD1 identical over 8 bases. Germline assignment: CDR1 MDHEN and CDR2 SYDVKM. The CDR3 totals 14 residues. The V and J ends lost 6 bases and 2 bases, in that order; junction bases with no gene match: 5. The CDR3 DNA reads as TGTGCCAGCAGAGGACAGGGCGTCAACTATGGCTACACCTTC. Protein sequence: CASRGQGVNYGYTF.

This clone was found a few times. The V and J genes are TRBV4-1 and TRBJ2-7; maybe TRBD2 (5 bases). The CDR3 extends over 16 amino acids. Germline CDR1 is MGHRA and CDR2 is YSYEKL. V lost 0 bases, J lost 6 bases, and 18 bases lay in between. The DNA of the CDR3 is TGCGCCAGCAGCCAAGAATCCCCGGGGTTTCGGTCCGAGCAGTACTTC. It encodes CASSQESPGFRSEQYF.

This sequence joins TRBV7-9 and TRBJ1-3; maybe TRBD1 (5 bases). CDR3 size: 15 residues. V was clipped by 4 bases and J by 0 bases, with 10 bases between them. Germline V gene sequence: CDR1 SEHNR, CDR2 FQNEAQ (reference sequence). The CDR3 nucleotides read TGTGCCAGCAGCTCGGGACTGAGCTCTGGAAACACCATATATTTT. Translated, it gives CASSSGLSSGNTIYF.

Notes on this clone: This clone may be a read error of a much larger clone one base away. The chain is built from TRBV30 and TRBJ2-5, with unresolved D. The CDR3 loop spans 13 amino acids. The germline V gene encodes CDR1 GTSNPN and CDR2 SVGIG (reference sequence). V was clipped by 1 base and J by 1 base, with 7 bases between them. CDR3 sequence: CAWSAGRQETQYF. CDR3 sequence (DNA): TGTGCCTGGAGTGCGGGCCGCCAAGAGACCCAGTACTTC.

The genes are TRBV5-6 and TRBJ1-6, with D hard to call. Germline loops: CDR1 SGHDT, CDR2 YYEEEE. The CDR3 runs to 19 residues. Trimming stripped 3 bases from V and 2 bases from J, with 21 bases between. The CDR3 is CASSSLARFGVTYNSPLHF. Here the CDR3 DNA reads TGTGCCAGCAGCTCCTTGGCCCGGTTTGGCGTAACCTATAATTCACCCCTCCACTTT. The full variable domain, with the rest looked up from reference TRBV5-6 and TRBJ1-6, is DAGVTQSPTHLIKTRGQQVTLRCSPKSGHDTVSWYQQALGQGPQFIFQYYEEEERQRGNFPDRFSGHQFPNYSSELNVNALLLGDSALYLCASSSLARFGVTYNSPLHFGNGTRLTVT.